These 11 T cell receptor beta chains share one sample of origin, sequenced in a study of blood T cell repertoires in COVID-19. Data came from immunoSEQ multiplex PCR; TCRdb stores just in-frame clones and leaves some out. The repertoire holds fewer than 250,000 clones, with around 86% as singletons. Sequencing input: PBMCs or T cells enriched from blood (not recorded which). Receptor source: a man aged 30 to 45 in a cohort exposed to, infected with or recovered from COVID-19 (not recorded which).

This clone was counted ten times or more. Within the sample, other DNA sequences also encode this same CDR3. The chain links TRBV5-1 to TRBJ2-1, with D perhaps matching TRBD1 (5 bases). The CDR3 loop spans 14 amino acids. V was trimmed by 0 bases and J by 6 bases, leaving 10 bases between them. The germline gives CDR1 SGHRS, CDR2 YFSETQ. Here the CDR3 reads CASSLGGASNEQFF. The CDR3 DNA follows: TGCGCCAGCAGCTTGGGTGGGGCCTCCAATGAGCAGTTCTTC. The complete variable domain, with remaining parts taken from reference TRBV5-1 and TRBJ2-1, reads KAGVTQTPRYLIKTRGQQVTLSCSPISGHRSVSWYQQTPGQGLQFLFEYFSETQRNKGNFPGRFSGRQFSNSRSEMNVSTLELGDSALYLCASSLGGASNEQFFGPGTRLTVL.

This chain uses TRBV5-1 with TRBJ2-7; tentatively, D is TRBD1 (6 bases). The CDR3 is 17 amino acids. Germline assignment: CDR1 SGHRS and CDR2 YFSETQ. V lost 1 base and J 4 bases, leaving 21 bases between the germline ends. CDR3 protein: CASSLHSPRGRLYEQYF. CDR3 sequence (DNA): TGCGCCAGCAGCTTGCACTCTCCCAGGGGCCGTCTTTACGAGCAGTACTTC.

J is TRBJ1-5 and V is TRBV28; 8 bases agree with TRBD1. Germline lookup yields CDR1 MDHEN and CDR2 SYDVKM. The CDR3 extends over 16 amino acids. V shed 7 bases, J shed 3 bases, and the junction held 11 bases outside the gene matches. The CDR3 loop reads CASTTPEGQANQPQHF. DNA for the CDR3: TGTGCCAGCACAACCCCGGAGGGACAGGCCAATCAGCCCCAGCATTTT. Full variable domain (rest looked up from reference TRBV28 and TRBJ1-5): DVKVTQSSRYLVKRTGEKVFLECVQDMDHENMFWYRQDPGLGLRLIYFSYDVKMKEKGDIPEGYSVSREKKERFSLILESASTNQTSMYLCASTTPEGQANQPQHFGDGTRLSIL.

This chain joins TRBV7-3 and TRBJ2-3, with TRBD1 as a possible D gene (5 bases). The V end lost 2 bases, the J end lost 5 bases, and 11 bases lay between the germline ends. Germline V lookup: CDR1 SGHTA, CDR2 FQGTGA. The CDR3 has 14 residues. DNA of the CDR3: TGTGCCAGCAGCTTACAGGGCCTAAGAGATACGCAGTATTTT. It is translated as CASSLQGLRDTQYF. The full variable domain, rest sourced from reference TRBV7-3 and TRBJ2-3, is GAGVSQTPSNKVTEKGKYVELRCDPISGHTALYWYRQSLGQGPEFLIYFQGTGAADDSGLPNDRFFAVRPEGSVSTLKIQRTERGDSAVYLCASSLQGLRDTQYFGPGTRLTVL.

The J gene is TRBJ2-7, the V gene TRBV6-2 or TRBV6-3, with TRBD1 identical over 9 bases. The CDR3 runs to 14 residues. Germline CDR1 and CDR2: MNHEY and SVGEGT. V shed 6 bases and J 5 bases; nucleotides not matched to a gene: 8. CDR3 loop: CASSGDREFHEQYF. CDR3 sequence (DNA): TGTGCCAGCAGCGGGGACAGGGAATTCCACGAGCAGTACTTC.

This clone was detected a few times. V is TRBV7-8 and J is TRBJ2-7; TRBD2 aligns across 8 bases. Trimming took 5 bases from V and 4 from J; bases not matched to a gene: 16. Germline CDR1 and CDR2: SGHVS and FQNEAQ. The CDR3 is 17 residues long. In DNA, the CDR3 is TGTGCCAGCAGCCAATCTGCCAGCGGGACTAGGAAGTACGAGCAGTACTTC. This encodes CASSQSASGTRKYEQYF.

V and J are TRBV3-1 (or the pseudogene TRBV3-2) and TRBJ2-2; 12 positions agree with TRBD2. This CDR3 contains 17 residues. V was clipped by 4 bases and J by 5 bases; unmatched bases: 8. Germline values: CDR1 LGHDT, CDR2 YNNKEL (reference sequence). The CDR3 sequence: CASSPRWGTSGTGELFF. The CDR3 region has the DNA TGTGCCAGCAGCCCAAGATGGGGGACTAGCGGGACCGGGGAGCTGTTTTTT.

This sequence joins TRBV18 and TRBJ2-5; D is ambiguous. Germline V gene data show CDR1 as KGHSH and CDR2 as LQKENI. The V end was cut by 0 bases, the J end by 7 bases, with 18 bases between. CDR3 length: 16 amino acids. Here the CDR3 reads CASSPPVSRITWTQYF. CDR3 sequence (DNA): TGTGCCAGCTCACCACCGGTCTCCCGTATAACATGGACCCAGTACTTC.

The chain couples TRBV11-1 to TRBJ2-5, with 10 bases matching TRBD1. CDR3 size: 15 residues. Germline-derived CDR1 and CDR2 are SGHAT and FQDESV (reference sequence). J gave up 3 bases and V 1 base, and 2 bases lay outside the gene matches. The CDR3 sequence: CASSLGGQGKETQYF. The CDR3 DNA sequence: TGTGCCAGCAGCTTAGGGGGACAGGGGAAAGAGACCCAGTACTTC.

The chain links TRBV6-6 to TRBJ2-2, with D possibly being TRBD1 (6 bases). This CDR3 contains 17 residues. Germline CDR1 reads MNHNY; CDR2 reads SVGAGI (reference sequence). Trimming removed 5 bases at V and 2 bases at J, with 18 bases between. DNA for the CDR3: TGTGCCAGCAGTCAATTACAGGGCCTCTTTAACACCGGGGAGCTGTTTTTT. It specifies CASSQLQGLFNTGELFF.

This sequence joins TRBV5-1 and TRBJ2-5, with D perhaps matching TRBD1 (5 bases). The CDR3 runs 15 residues. CDR1 SGHRS and CDR2 YFSETQ come from the germline V gene. Between the trimmed V and J ends, which lost 0 bases and 0 bases, there was a span of 9 bases. The CDR3 region has the DNA TGCGCCAGCAGCTTGGAGGGGAACAACCAAGAGACCCAGTACTTC. Amino acids: CASSLEGNNQETQYF.